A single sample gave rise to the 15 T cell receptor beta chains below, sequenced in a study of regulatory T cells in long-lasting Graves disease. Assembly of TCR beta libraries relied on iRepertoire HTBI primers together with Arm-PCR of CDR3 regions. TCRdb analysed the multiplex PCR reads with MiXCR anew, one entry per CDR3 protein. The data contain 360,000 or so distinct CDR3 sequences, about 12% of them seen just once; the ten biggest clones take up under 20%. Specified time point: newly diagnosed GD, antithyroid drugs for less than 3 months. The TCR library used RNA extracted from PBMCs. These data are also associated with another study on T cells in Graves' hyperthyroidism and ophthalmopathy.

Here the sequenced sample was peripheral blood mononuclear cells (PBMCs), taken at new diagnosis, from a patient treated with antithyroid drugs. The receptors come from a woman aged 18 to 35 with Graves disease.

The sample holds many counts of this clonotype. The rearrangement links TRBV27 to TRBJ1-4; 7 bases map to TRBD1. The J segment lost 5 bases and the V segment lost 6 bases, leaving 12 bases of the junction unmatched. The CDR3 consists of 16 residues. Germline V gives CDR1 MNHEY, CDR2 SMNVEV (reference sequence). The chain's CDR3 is CASRPPLGTANEKLFF. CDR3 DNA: TGTGCCAGCAGACCACCACTCGGGACAGCGAATGAAAAACTGTTTTTT.

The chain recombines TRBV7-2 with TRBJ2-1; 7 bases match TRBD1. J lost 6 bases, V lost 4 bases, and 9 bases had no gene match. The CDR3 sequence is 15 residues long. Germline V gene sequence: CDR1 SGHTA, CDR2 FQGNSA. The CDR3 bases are TGTGCCAGCAGCTCTAGACAGGGATCGCTCAATGAGCAGTTCTTC. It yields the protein CASSSRQGSLNEQFF.

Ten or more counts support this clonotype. CDR3 in amino acids: CASSPTSGPRNTIYF. Written as DNA, the CDR3 is TGTGCCAGCAGCCCCACTTCTGGGCCCAGAAACACCATATATTTT. The genes are TRBV11-2 and TRBJ1-3, with no clear D. Germline CDR1 is SGHAT and CDR2 is FQNNGV. Deletions cut 5 bases from V and 5 bases from J, with 16 bases between. The CDR3 runs 15 residues. The full variable domain, with the rest looked up from reference TRBV11-2 and TRBJ1-3, is EAGVAQSPRYKIIEKRQSVAFWCNPISGHATLYWYQQILGQGPKLLIQFQNNGVVDDSQLPKDRFSAERLKGVDSTLKIQPAKLEDSAVYLCASSPTSGPRNTIYFGEGSWLTVV.

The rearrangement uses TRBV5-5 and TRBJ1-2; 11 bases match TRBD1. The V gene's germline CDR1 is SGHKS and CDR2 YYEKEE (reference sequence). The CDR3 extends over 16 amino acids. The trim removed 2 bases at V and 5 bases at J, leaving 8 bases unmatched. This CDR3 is CASSFGQGAVLYGYTF. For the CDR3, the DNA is TGTGCCAGCAGCTTTGGACAGGGGGCTGTTTTGTATGGCTACACCTTC.

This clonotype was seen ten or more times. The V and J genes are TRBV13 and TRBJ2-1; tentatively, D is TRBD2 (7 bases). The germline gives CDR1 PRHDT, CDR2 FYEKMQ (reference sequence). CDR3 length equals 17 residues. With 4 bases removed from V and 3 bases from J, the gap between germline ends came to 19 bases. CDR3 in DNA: TGTGCCAGCAGCTACAAGGGGGGGGCTGGGAACTACAATGAGCAGTTCTTC. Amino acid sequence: CASSYKGGAGNYNEQFF.

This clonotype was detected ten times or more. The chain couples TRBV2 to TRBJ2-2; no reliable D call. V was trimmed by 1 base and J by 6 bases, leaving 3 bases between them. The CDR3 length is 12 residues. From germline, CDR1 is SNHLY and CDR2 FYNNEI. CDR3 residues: CASSEGPGELFF. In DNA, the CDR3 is TGTGCCAGCAGTGAAGGCCCCGGGGAGCTGTTTTTT.

The CDR3 coding sequence is TGCAGTGCTAGGTCGGGGGGGCGAAGCTCCTACAATGAGCAGTTCTTC. Translation: CSARSGGRSSYNEQFF. V gene TRBV20-1 combines with J gene TRBJ2-1, with 8 bases identical to TRBD2. Germline CDR1 is DFQATT and CDR2 is SNEGSKA (reference sequence). This CDR3 region has 16 residues. J was trimmed by 0 bases and V by 3 bases; bases with no gene match: 7.

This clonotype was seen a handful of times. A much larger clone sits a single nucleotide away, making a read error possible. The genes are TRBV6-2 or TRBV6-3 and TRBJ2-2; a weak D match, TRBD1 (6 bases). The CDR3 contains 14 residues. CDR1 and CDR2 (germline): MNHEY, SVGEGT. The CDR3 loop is CASSYSWDTGELLF. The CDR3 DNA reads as TGTGCCAGCAGTTACTCGTGGGACACCGGGGAGCTGCTTTTT.

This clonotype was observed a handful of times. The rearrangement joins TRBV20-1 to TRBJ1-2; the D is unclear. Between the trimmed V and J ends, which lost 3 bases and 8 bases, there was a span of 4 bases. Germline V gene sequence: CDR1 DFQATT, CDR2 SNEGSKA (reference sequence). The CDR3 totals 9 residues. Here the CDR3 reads CSASNGYTF. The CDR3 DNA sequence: TGCAGTGCTAGTAACGGCTACACCTTC.

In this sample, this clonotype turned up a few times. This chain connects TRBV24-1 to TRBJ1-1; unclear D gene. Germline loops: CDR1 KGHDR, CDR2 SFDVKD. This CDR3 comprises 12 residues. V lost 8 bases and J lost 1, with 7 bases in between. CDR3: CATTKTNTEAFF. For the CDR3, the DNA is TGTGCCACCACAAAAACGAACACTGAAGCTTTCTTT.

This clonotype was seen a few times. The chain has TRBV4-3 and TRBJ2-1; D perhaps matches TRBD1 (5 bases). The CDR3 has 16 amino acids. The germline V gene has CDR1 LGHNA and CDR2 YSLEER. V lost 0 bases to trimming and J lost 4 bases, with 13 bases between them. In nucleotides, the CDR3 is TGCGCCAGCAGCCAAGAGCAGGGTGTTTGGTACAATGAGCAGTTCTTC. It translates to CASSQEQGVWYNEQFF.

CDR3 DNA: TGTGCCAGCAGCTCTTCCAAGGGACAGGGGGACGAAAAACTGTTTTTT. This encodes CASSSSKGQGDEKLFF. The V gene is TRBV7-9, the J gene TRBJ1-4; 11 bases map to TRBD1. V dropped 4 bases and J dropped 8; count of bases not matched to a gene: 9. Germline V lookup: CDR1 SEHNR, CDR2 FQNEAQ (reference sequence). The CDR3 contains 16 residues.

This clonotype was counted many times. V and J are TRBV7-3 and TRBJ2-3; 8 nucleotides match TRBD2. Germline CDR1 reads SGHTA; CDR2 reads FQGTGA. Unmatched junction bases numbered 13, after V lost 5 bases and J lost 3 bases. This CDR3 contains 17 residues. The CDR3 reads CASSPQGSGGWTDTQYF. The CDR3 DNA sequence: TGTGCCAGCAGCCCCCAGGGGAGCGGGGGTTGGACAGATACGCAGTATTTT.

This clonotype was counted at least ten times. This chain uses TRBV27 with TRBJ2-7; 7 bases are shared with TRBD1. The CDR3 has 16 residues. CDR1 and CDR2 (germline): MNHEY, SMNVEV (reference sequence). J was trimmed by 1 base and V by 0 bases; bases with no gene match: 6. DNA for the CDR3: TGTGCCAGCAGTTTATCGAGTCCGGGACAGTCCTACGAGCAGTACTTC. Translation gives CASSLSSPGQSYEQYF.

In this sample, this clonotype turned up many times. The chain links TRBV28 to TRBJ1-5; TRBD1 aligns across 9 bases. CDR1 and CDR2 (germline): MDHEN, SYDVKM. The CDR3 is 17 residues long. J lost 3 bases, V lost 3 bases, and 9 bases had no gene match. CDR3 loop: CASSFNSGQGLNQPQHF. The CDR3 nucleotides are TGTGCCAGCAGTTTCAACTCGGGACAGGGTCTCAATCAGCCCCAGCATTTT.